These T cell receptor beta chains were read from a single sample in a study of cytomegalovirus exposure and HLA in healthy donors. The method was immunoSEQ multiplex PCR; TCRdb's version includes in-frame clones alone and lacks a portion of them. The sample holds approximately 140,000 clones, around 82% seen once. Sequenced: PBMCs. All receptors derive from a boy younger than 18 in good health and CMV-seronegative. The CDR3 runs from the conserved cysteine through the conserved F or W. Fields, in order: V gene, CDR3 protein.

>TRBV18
CASSRGQSTDTQYF
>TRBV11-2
CASSSTSGGGTGVYNEQFF
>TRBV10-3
CAIRTGDEQFF
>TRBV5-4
CASSLEAGNYGYTF
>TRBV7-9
CASSRGTPEVETQYF
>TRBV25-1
CASSGQGYQPQHF
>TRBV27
CASNHGQKPYEQYF
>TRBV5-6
CASSLQRLSGNTIYF
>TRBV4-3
CASSQVTGLSGNTIYF
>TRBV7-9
CASNPSDSSGETQYF
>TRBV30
CAWGQRDSEYF
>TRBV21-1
CASSKEDRTYEQYF
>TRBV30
CAWRRTGGGFEQYF
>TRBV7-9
CASSLAGAQGYTF
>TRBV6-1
CASSVERGYTF
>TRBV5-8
CASTERGTGMAGELFF
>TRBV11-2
CASSWAGGGNEQYF